The clone carrying this T cell receptor (beta chain) was counted between two and nine times. The antigen is unknown. The CDR3 consists of 15 residues. Germline V gene data show CDR1 as LNHDA and CDR2 as SQIVND (reference sequence). Trimming took 1 base from V and 3 from J, leaving 10 bases between them. The PCR employed 60 Vbeta primers together with 13 Jbeta primers. The method was immunoSEQ multiplex PCR; TCRdb's version includes in-frame clones alone and lacks a portion of them. The sample lists 100,000 or so clones, roughly three quarters occurring once. The data were taken from a study of cytomegalovirus exposure and HLA in healthy donors. Whole-study results and caveats: According to reports, the classifier identified cytomegalovirus status with high specificity and sensitivity.

Unrecorded immune exposure was likely among donors, who were nominally healthy when sampled. This clonotype originated in a male donor in good health and CMV-seropositive. The J gene is TRBJ1-3, the V gene TRBV19; D uncertain. The sample comprised PBMCs. CDR3 sequence reads: CASSIGATIGNTIYF. In DNA form, the CDR3 reads TGTGCCAGTAGTATAGGAGCGACTATTGGAAACACCATATATTTT.